The sequence of this TCR beta chain was determined in a study of shared clonotypes between healthy human individuals. Study details: Per donor, CD8 memory used one plate, CD8 naive used two, CD4 memory used three and CD4 naive used three.

The study's findings and limits: A reduction in generation probabilities was seen for non-shared clonotypes relative to those shared by all four donors.

Note on this clone: Its antigen remains unknown.

Sequenced by immunoSEQ multiplex PCR; TCRdb stores in-frame clones only, minus some. The sample has approximately 2,300,000 clones, approximately 90% seen once; the top ten hold approximately 0.4%. Those who donated, Caucasian adults without exception, all lived in Nashville, Tennessee. The study separated CD4+ cells into CD45RA+ naive and CD45RA-negative memory subsets. The CDR3 consists of 15 residues. CDR1 and CDR2 from the germline V gene are SGDLS and YYNGEE. With 4 bases removed from V and 7 bases from J, the gap between germline ends came to 18 bases. This sequence originates from a young man in good health. Some clones in this sample may be carry-over from other donors' samples. The specimen sequenced was naive CD4+ T cells from PBMCs. This sample's subset: CD45RA+ positively selected. The rearrangement joins TRBV9 to TRBJ1-5; a possible D gene is TRBD1 (6 bases). CDR3 coding DNA: TGTGCCAGCAGCCAGGGGACACTTCGTGGGCAGCCCCAGCATTTT. It encodes CASSQGTLRGQPQHF.